The rows below give T cell receptor beta chains drawn from one sample of a study of shared clonotypes between healthy human individuals. Repertoires were generated with immunoSEQ multiplex PCR, while TCRdb's copy carries only in-frame clones and drops some. The table records 550,000 to 750,000 clones, around 95% of them present only once. The specimen was naive CD8+ T cells sorted from blood. The receptor source for this set is a woman in her thirties in good health. Both conserved end residues are part of each CDR3. D genes are given only for firm matches. Size is omitted from some rows. Given values are once, few, many or a class for expanded clones.

clone_size: -; d_call: -; v_call: TRBV5-4; j_call: TRBJ1-4; cdr3_nt: TGTGCCAGCAGCTTCTTTGCGACTAATGAAAAACTGTTTTTT; cdr3_aa: CASSFFATNEKLFF
clone_size: -; d_call: TRBD1; v_call: TRBV5-4; j_call: TRBJ1-1; cdr3_nt: TGTGCCAGCAGCTTCGGACAGGGGGCGCGAACTGAAGCTTTCTTT; cdr3_aa: CASSFGQGARTEAFF
clone_size: -; d_call: -; v_call: TRBV27; j_call: TRBJ2-7; cdr3_nt: TGTGCCAGCAGTTTCGGGGTAATGGGGGATAACGAGCAGTACTTC; cdr3_aa: CASSFGVMGDNEQYF
clone_size: -; d_call: -; v_call: TRBV6-5; j_call: TRBJ2-7; cdr3_nt: TGTGCCAGCAGTTACGCGAGATACTACGAGCAGTACTTC; cdr3_aa: CASSYARYYEQYF
clone_size: -; d_call: -; v_call: TRBV14; j_call: TRBJ1-1; cdr3_nt: TGTGCCAGCAGGGGAAGGGGTGGCACTGAAGCTTTCTTT; cdr3_aa: CASRGRGGTEAFF
clone_size: -; d_call: -; v_call: TRBV7-9; j_call: TRBJ2-1; cdr3_nt: TGTGCCAGCAGCGCCATCCGGGAGAATGAGCAGTTCTTC; cdr3_aa: CASSAIRENEQFF
clone_size: -; d_call: -; v_call: TRBV7-3; j_call: TRBJ2-7; cdr3_nt: TGTGCCAGCAGCACGACATTGGGGGGCGAGCAGTACTTC; cdr3_aa: CASSTTLGGEQYF
clone_size: -; d_call: TRBD1; v_call: TRBV28; j_call: TRBJ1-1; cdr3_nt: TGTGCCAGCAGGAGAGCCTTACAGGGGGACACTGAAGCTTTCTTT; cdr3_aa: CASRRALQGDTEAFF
clone_size: once; d_call: -; v_call: TRBV9; j_call: TRBJ2-3; cdr3_nt: TGTGCCAGCAGCGTAGTCGGGACAGATACGCAGTATTTT; cdr3_aa: CASSVVGTDTQYF
clone_size: -; d_call: -; v_call: TRBV27; j_call: TRBJ2-5; cdr3_nt: TGTGCCAGCACCCGAAAAGGGGGACAAGAGACCCAGTACTTC; cdr3_aa: CASTRKGGQETQYF
clone_size: -; d_call: TRBD2; v_call: TRBV7-8; j_call: TRBJ2-1; cdr3_nt: TGTGCCAGCAGCCCGCGACTAGCGGGAAATATCTACAATGAGCAGTTCTTC; cdr3_aa: CASSPRLAGNIYNEQFF
clone_size: -; d_call: -; v_call: TRBV6-5; j_call: TRBJ1-2; cdr3_nt: TGTGCCAGCAGCCCAGGGCAGGGAACCTATGGCTACACCTTC; cdr3_aa: CASSPGQGTYGYTF
clone_size: -; d_call: TRBD1; v_call: TRBV7-6; j_call: TRBJ2-2; cdr3_nt: TGTGCCAGCAGCCAAGGGACAGGGGGGTACACCGGGGAGCTGTTTTTT; cdr3_aa: CASSQGTGGYTGELFF
clone_size: -; d_call: TRBD1; v_call: TRBV15; j_call: TRBJ2-1; cdr3_nt: TGTGCCACCAGCAGAGATCTAGGACAGGGGAATGAGCAGTTCTTC; cdr3_aa: CATSRDLGQGNEQFF
clone_size: -; d_call: -; v_call: TRBV27; j_call: TRBJ2-3; cdr3_nt: TGTGCCAGTAGCACCCTGACAGCCCCTAATACGCAGTATTTT; cdr3_aa: CASSTLTAPNTQYF
clone_size: once; d_call: TRBD2; v_call: TRBV27; j_call: TRBJ2-5; cdr3_nt: TGTGCCAGCAGTTTAGGGGGACTAGTAGAAGAGACCCAGTACTTC; cdr3_aa: CASSLGGLVEETQYF
clone_size: -; d_call: -; v_call: TRBV6-1; j_call: TRBJ1-4; cdr3_nt: TGTGCCAGCAGTGAAATCGGCAGGGAAATCGCAAAACTGTTTTTT; cdr3_aa: CASSEIGREIAKLFF
clone_size: -; d_call: TRBD2; v_call: TRBV5-6; j_call: TRBJ2-3; cdr3_nt: TGTGCCAGCAGCTTGGGACTAGCGGGAGGAGCGGCAGATACGCAGTATTTT; cdr3_aa: CASSLGLAGGAADTQYF